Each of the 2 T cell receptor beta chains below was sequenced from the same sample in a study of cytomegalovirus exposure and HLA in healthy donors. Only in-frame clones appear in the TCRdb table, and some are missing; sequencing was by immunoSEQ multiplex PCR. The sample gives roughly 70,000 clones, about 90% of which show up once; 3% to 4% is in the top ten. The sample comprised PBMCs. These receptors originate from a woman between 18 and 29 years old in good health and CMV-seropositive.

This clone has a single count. The CDR3 DNA reads TGTGCCAGCAGTTACTCGCGGGGGTCTGGAAACACCATATATTTT. Protein sequence: CASSYSRGSGNTIYF. The chain is built from TRBV6-5 and TRBJ1-3; D is perhaps TRBD1 (5 bases). V was pared by 0 bases and J by 1 base, with 7 bases between. Germline assignment: CDR1 MNHEY and CDR2 SVGAGI. The CDR3 is 15 residues long.

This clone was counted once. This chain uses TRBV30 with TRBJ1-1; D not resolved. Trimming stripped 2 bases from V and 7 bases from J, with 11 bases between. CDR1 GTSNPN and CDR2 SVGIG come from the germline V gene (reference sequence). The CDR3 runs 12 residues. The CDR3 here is CAWSPLAGEAFF. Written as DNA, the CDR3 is TGTGCCTGGAGTCCCTTAGCCGGTGAAGCTTTCTTT. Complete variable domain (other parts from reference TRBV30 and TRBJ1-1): SQTIHQWPATLVQPVGSPLSLECTVEGTSNPNLYWYRQAAGRGLQLLFYSVGIGQISSEVPQNLSASRPQDRQFILSSKKLLLSDSGFYLCAWSPLAGEAFFGQGTRLTVV.